This TCR beta chain was identified in a study of cytomegalovirus exposure and HLA in healthy donors. V lost 3 bases to trimming and J lost 1 base; unmatched junction nucleotides: 3. Germline V gives CDR1 LNHDA, CDR2 SQIVND (reference sequence). The CDR3 covers 15 residues. Generated by immunoSEQ multiplex PCR, the TCRdb table keeps only in-frame clones and is missing some. The sample carries 190,000 or so clones, roughly 80% recorded once. The TCR comes from a woman aged 18 to 35 in good health and CMV-seropositive. Sequencing was carried out using PBMCs. The chain couples TRBV19 to TRBJ2-5; 9 bases are shared with TRBD1. The CDR3 sequence is CASSINRGLQETQYF. The CDR3 DNA sequence: TGTGCCAGTAGTATTAACAGGGGGCTCCAAGAGACCCAGTACTTC.